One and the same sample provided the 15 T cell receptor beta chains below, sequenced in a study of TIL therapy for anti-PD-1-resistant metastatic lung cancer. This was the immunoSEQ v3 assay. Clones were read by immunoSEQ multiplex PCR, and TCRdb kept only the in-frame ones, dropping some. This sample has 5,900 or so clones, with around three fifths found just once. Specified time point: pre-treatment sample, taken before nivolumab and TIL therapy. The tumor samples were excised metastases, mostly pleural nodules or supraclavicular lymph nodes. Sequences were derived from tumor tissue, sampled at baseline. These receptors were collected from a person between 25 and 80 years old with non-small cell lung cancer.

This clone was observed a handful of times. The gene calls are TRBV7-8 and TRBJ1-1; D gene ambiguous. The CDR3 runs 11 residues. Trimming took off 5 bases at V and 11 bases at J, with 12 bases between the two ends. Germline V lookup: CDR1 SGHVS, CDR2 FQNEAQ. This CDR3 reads CASSPGRRAFF. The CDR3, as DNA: TGTGCCAGCAGCCCCGGGAGACGGGCTTTCTTT.

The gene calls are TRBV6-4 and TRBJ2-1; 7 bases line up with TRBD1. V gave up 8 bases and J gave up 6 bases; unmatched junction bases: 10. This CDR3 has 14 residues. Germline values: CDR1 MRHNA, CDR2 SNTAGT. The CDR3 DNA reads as TGTGCCAGCGGCCGGGACAGCCTTTCCAATGAGCAGTTCTTC. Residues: CASGRDSLSNEQFF.

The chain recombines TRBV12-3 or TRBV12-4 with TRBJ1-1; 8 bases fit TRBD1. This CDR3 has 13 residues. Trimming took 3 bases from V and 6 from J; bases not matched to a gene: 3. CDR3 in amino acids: CASSFHRGAEAFF. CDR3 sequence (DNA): TGTGCCAGCAGTTTTCACAGGGGGGCTGAAGCTTTCTTT.

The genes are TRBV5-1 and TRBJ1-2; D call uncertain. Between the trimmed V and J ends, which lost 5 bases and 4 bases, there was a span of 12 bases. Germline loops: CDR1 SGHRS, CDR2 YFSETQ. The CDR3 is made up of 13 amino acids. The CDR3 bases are TGCGCCAGCAGTCCGGGAGGATTCTATGGCTACACCTTC. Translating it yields CASSPGGFYGYTF.

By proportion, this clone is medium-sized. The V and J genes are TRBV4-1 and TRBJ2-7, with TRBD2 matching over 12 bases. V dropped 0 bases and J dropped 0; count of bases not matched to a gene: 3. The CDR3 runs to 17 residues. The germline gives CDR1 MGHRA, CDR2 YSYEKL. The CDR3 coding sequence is TGCGCCAGCAGCCAAGAACTAGCGGGGGGATTCTCCTACGAGCAGTACTTC. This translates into CASSQELAGGFSYEQYF.

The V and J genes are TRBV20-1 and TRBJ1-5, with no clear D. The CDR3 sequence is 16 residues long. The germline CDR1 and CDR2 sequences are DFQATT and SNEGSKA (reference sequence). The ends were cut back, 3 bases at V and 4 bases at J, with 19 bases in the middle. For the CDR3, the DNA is TGCAGTGCTAGTAACGTTTTCGACCGGGCAAATCAGCCCCAGCATTTT. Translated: CSASNVFDRANQPQHF.

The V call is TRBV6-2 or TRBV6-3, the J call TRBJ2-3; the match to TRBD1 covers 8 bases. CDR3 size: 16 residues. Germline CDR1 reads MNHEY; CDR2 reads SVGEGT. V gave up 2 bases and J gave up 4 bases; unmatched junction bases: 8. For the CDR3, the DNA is TGTGCCAGCAGTTACCGACAGGGGCGAGTAGCAGATACGCAGTATTTT. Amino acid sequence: CASSYRQGRVADTQYF.

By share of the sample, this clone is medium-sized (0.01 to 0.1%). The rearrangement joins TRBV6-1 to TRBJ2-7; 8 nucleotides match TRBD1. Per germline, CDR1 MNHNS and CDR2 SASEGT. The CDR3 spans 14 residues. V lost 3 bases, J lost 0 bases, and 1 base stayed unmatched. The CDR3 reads CASSDRGLSYEQYF. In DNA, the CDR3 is TGTGCCAGCAGTGACAGGGGGCTCTCCTACGAGCAGTACTTC.

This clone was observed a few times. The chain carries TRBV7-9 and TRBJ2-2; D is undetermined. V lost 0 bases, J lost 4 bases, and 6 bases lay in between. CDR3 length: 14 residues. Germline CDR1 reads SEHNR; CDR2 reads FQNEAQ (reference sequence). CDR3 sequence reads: CASSLAGRTGELFF. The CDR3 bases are TGTGCCAGCAGCTTAGCTGGGCGCACCGGGGAGCTGTTTTTT. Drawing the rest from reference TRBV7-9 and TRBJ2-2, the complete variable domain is DTGVSQNPRHKITKRGQNVTFRCDPISEHNRLYWYRQTLGQGPEFLTYFQNEAQLEKSRLLSDRFSAERPKGSFSTLEIQRTEQGDSAMYLCASSLAGRTGELFFGEGSRLTVL.

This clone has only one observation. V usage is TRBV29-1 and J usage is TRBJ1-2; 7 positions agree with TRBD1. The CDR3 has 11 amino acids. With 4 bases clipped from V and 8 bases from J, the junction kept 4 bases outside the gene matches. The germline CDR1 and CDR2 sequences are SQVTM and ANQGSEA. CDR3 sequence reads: CSVVGQEGYTF. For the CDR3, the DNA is TGCAGCGTTGTAGGACAGGAAGGCTACACCTTC.

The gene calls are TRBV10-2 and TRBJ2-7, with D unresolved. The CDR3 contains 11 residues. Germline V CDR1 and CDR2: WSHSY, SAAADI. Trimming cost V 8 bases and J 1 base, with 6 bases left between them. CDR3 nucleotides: TGCGCCAGCGGCCCATCCTACGAGCAGTACTTC. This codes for CASGPSYEQYF.

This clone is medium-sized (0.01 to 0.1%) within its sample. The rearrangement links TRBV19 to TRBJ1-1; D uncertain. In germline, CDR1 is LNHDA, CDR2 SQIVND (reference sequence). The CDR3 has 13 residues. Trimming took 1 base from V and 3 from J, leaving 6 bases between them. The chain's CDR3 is CASSIALYTEAFF. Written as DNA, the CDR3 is TGTGCCAGTAGTATAGCACTGTACACTGAAGCTTTCTTT.

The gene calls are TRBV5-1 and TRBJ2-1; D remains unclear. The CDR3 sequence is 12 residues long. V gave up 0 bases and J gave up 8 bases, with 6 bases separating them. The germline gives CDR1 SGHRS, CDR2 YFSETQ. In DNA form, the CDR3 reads TGCGCCAGCAGCTTGGGTCGCCATGAGCAGTTCTTC. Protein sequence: CASSLGRHEQFF.

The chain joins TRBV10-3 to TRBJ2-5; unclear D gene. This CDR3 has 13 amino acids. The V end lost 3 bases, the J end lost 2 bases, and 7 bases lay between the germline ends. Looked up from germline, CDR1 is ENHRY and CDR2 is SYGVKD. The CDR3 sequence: CAISEGSQETQYF. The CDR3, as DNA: TGTGCCATCAGTGAAGGCAGTCAAGAGACCCAGTACTTC.

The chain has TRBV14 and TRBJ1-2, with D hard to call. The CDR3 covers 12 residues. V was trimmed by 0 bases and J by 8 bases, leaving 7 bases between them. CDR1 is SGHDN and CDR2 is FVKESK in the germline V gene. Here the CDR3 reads CASSQDEYGYTF. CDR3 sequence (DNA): TGTGCCAGCAGCCAAGACGAGTACGGCTACACCTTC.